The 30 T cell receptor beta chains below all came from one sample that was sequenced in a study of monozygotic twins with inflammatory bowel disease. TCRdb re-called the 5' RACE reads; every CDR3 protein appears as one record, without DNA. The sample has more than 110,000 distinct CDR3 sequences. The sample consisted of blood. These receptors were obtained from a human donor with ulcerative colitis or Crohn's disease, or a healthy co-twin of an affected twin (not recorded which).

The chain is built from TRBV6-1 and TRBJ2-7; TCRdb picks TRBD2, but there is no DNA to check that call. CDR3 length: 15 residues. CDR1 MNHNS and CDR2 SASEGT come from the germline V gene. CDR3 sequence: CASRRDSEETYEQYF.

V usage is TRBV29-1 and J usage is TRBJ1-1; TCRdb selects TRBD1, and the lack of DNA leaves this call unchecked. In germline, CDR1 is SQVTM, CDR2 ANQGSEA. The length of the CDR3 is 11 residues. This chain's CDR3 is CSLTRGGVAFF.

The chain carries TRBV27 and TRBJ2-7; TCRdb's D call, TRBD1, is unchecked because there is no DNA. The CDR3 is 12 amino acids. Germline V CDR1 and CDR2: MNHEY, SMNVEV (reference sequence). This chain's CDR3 is CASSFDSYEQYF.

The chain recombines TRBV7-2 with TRBJ2-4; TCRdb returns TRBD1, unconfirmable since there is no DNA. This CDR3 has 14 residues. CDR1 is SGHTA and CDR2 is FQGNSA in the germline V gene. CDR3 protein: CASSLVVVAEFQYF.

V usage is TRBV10-3 and J usage is TRBJ2-5; TCRdb returns TRBD2, unconfirmable since there is no DNA. This CDR3 has 15 amino acids. CDR1 ENHRY and CDR2 SYGVKD come from the germline V gene. The CDR3 is CATYSTSGSQETQYF.

The chain couples TRBV20-1 to TRBJ2-4; TCRdb reports TRBD2, a call that lacks DNA to check it against. The CDR3 has 15 amino acids. CDR1 is DFQATT and CDR2 is SNEGSKA in the germline V gene (reference sequence). CDR3 amino acids: CSAAGDVGGKNIQYF.

CDR3: CASSPYRDNTEAFF. The chain is built from TRBV11-2 and TRBJ1-1. Germline CDR1 SGHAT, CDR2 FQNNGV. This CDR3 is built from 14 residues.

The J gene is TRBJ1-2, the V gene TRBV5-4. Per the germline V gene, CDR1 is SGHNT and CDR2 is YYREEE (reference sequence). The CDR3 runs to 14 residues. CDR3 sequence reads: CASSLEQRNYGYTF.

The rearrangement joins TRBV10-3 to TRBJ2-7; the D call from TCRdb, TRBD1, cannot be confirmed without DNA. The germline gives CDR1 ENHRY, CDR2 SYGVKD. This CDR3 is 14 amino acids long. The CDR3: CAISSPGRGYEQYF.

The chain recombines TRBV5-6 with TRBJ2-7; TCRdb names TRBD2, which stays unverified in the absence of DNA. Germline V lookup: CDR1 SGHDT, CDR2 YYEEEE. The CDR3 runs 14 residues. The CDR3 spells CASSLVGLAYEQYF. Variable domain in full (rest from reference TRBV5-6 and TRBJ2-7): DAGVTQSPTHLIKTRGQQVTLRCSPKSGHDTVSWYQQALGQGPQFIFQYYEEEERQRGNFPDRFSGHQFPNYSSELNVNALLLGDSALYLCASSLVGLAYEQYFGPGTRLTVT.

The CDR3 protein is CASSLTGIEGFF. The V and J genes are TRBV5-1 and TRBJ1-1. The germline gives CDR1 SGHRS, CDR2 YFSETQ. This CDR3 contains 12 residues.

The gene calls are TRBV2 and TRBJ2-1; the TRBD2 assignment by TCRdb is unverifiable without DNA. The CDR3 length is 19 residues. The germline V gene has CDR1 SNHLY and CDR2 FYNNEI. CDR3: CASSALLLTPGLAFNEQFF.

The chain employs TRBV5-1 and TRBJ2-7. Germline V lookup: CDR1 SGHRS, CDR2 YFSETQ. This CDR3 is built from 12 residues. CDR3 sequence: CVTTHLSYEQYF.

V usage is TRBV5-1 and J usage is TRBJ2-5; TCRdb returns TRBD2, unconfirmable since there is no DNA. Germline CDR1 is SGHRS and CDR2 is YFSETQ. The CDR3 extends over 16 amino acids. The CDR3 loop reads CASSGALAGLGKTQYF.

The chain couples TRBV29-1 to TRBJ1-2; the TCRdb D gene call, TRBD1, has no DNA to confirm it. CDR1 and CDR2 (germline): SQVTM, ANQGSEA. The CDR3 consists of 15 residues. CDR3: CSVEVTGQGRGGYTF.

The rearrangement uses TRBV30 and TRBJ1-4; TCRdb outputs TRBD1, but without DNA this stays unchecked. The CDR3 is 17 residues long. Germline V gives CDR1 GTSNPN, CDR2 SVGIG (reference sequence). The CDR3 spells CAWSPNRGPATNEKLFF.

The V gene is TRBV20-1, the J gene TRBJ2-5. This CDR3 contains 12 residues. Germline lookup yields CDR1 DFQATT and CDR2 SNEGSKA (reference sequence). The CDR3 sequence: CSASPKGETQYF.

The chain links TRBV7-8 to TRBJ2-2. The V gene's germline CDR1 is SGHVS and CDR2 FQNEAQ. This CDR3 comprises 13 residues. CDR3 in amino acids: CASSLVLAGGLFF.

The gene calls are TRBV29-1 and TRBJ2-2; the TCRdb call, TRBD2, lacks DNA for checking. This CDR3 has 19 residues. Germline loops: CDR1 SQVTM, CDR2 ANQGSEA. The CDR3 reads CSVDLGRATSFANTGELFF.

The genes are TRBV24-1 and TRBJ2-5; TCRdb's D gene call, TRBD2, goes unchecked for lack of DNA. This CDR3 region has 16 residues. The germline CDR1 and CDR2 sequences are KGHDR and SFDVKD. CDR3 loop: CATSDLRFGGKETQYF.

The V and J genes are TRBV5-6 and TRBJ2-1; the TCRdb call, TRBD1, lacks DNA for checking. Germline lookup yields CDR1 SGHDT and CDR2 YYEEEE. The CDR3 has 20 residues. The CDR3 sequence: CASSIRGGGTGVLLGYEQFF.

The CDR3 protein is CASSISGSGNTGELFF. The chain employs TRBV19 and TRBJ2-2; TCRdb outputs TRBD1, but without DNA this stays unchecked. From germline, CDR1 is LNHDA and CDR2 SQIVND (reference sequence). The CDR3 runs to 16 residues.

This chain connects TRBV20-1 to TRBJ2-1. Germline V gives CDR1 DFQATT, CDR2 SNEGSKA (reference sequence). This CDR3 has 14 residues. The CDR3 is CSARDALARSEQFF.

This chain links TRBV7-8 with TRBJ2-1; there is no DNA to check the TCRdb D call of TRBD1. CDR1 SGHVS and CDR2 FQNEAQ come from the germline V gene. The CDR3 extends over 14 amino acids. CDR3 sequence reads: CASSARGIAYEQFF.

The chain recombines TRBV19 with TRBJ2-7. The CDR3 is 11 amino acids. Germline lookup yields CDR1 LNHDA and CDR2 SQIVND (reference sequence). The CDR3 is CASSIRDEQYF.

The rearrangement joins TRBV25-1 to TRBJ2-5; there is no DNA to check the TCRdb D call of TRBD2. This CDR3 spans 16 amino acids. CDR1 and CDR2 from the germline V gene are MGHDK and SYGVNS. This CDR3 is CASATAGRTLQETQYF.

V is TRBV7-6 and J is TRBJ2-3; the D call from TCRdb, TRBD2, cannot be confirmed without DNA. CDR1 and CDR2 (germline): SGHVS, FNYEAQ. The CDR3 runs 16 residues. CDR3 sequence reads: CASSFLAEASTDTQYF.

V usage is TRBV29-1 and J usage is TRBJ1-4; TCRdb reports TRBD1, a call that lacks DNA to check it against. This CDR3 is built from 14 residues. Germline V gene lookup returns CDR1 SQVTM and CDR2 ANQGSEA. The CDR3 reads CSVRPGQGNEKLFF. Variable domain in full (rest from reference TRBV29-1 and TRBJ1-4): SAVISQKPSRDICQRGTSLTIQCQVDSQVTMMFWYRQQPGQSLTLIATANQGSEATYESGFVIDKFPISRPNLTFSTLTVSNMSPEDSSIYLCSVRPGQGNEKLFFGSGTQLSVL.

This chain uses TRBV20-1 with TRBJ1-1. In germline, CDR1 is DFQATT, CDR2 SNEGSKA (reference sequence). The CDR3 is 14 residues long. CDR3 protein: CSASDGVRGTEAFF.

The chain carries TRBV12-2 and TRBJ2-3; with no DNA, the TCRdb D assignment of TRBD2 cannot be verified. TRBV12-2 is a listed pseudogene. The CDR3 consists of 20 residues. CDR3 sequence reads: CASRLDPGASKCQNTDTQYF.